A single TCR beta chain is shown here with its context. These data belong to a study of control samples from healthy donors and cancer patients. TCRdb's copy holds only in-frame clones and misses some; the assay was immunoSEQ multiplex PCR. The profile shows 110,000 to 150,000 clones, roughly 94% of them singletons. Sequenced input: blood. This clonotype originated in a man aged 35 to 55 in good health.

The CDR3: CASSETVDTEAFF. As DNA, the CDR3 is TGTGCCAGCAGTGAAACCGTAGACACTGAAGCTTTCTTT. The chain employs TRBV6-1 and TRBJ1-1; D is uncertain. The CDR3 is 13 amino acids. Trimming removed 2 bases at V and 3 bases at J, with 7 bases between. The germline CDR1 and CDR2 sequences are MNHNS and SASEGT.